This is a list of T cell receptor beta chains from one sample in a study of PD-1 blockade in classical Hodgkin lymphoma. TCRdb's copy holds only in-frame clones and misses some; the assay was immunoSEQ multiplex PCR. The top ten hold approximately 7.2% of the sample, which has about 7,600 clones, 75% to 80% seen once. This specimen consisted of CD4+ T cells from blood, obtained at baseline. These receptors were obtained from a human donor with classical Hodgkin lymphoma. Each CDR3 is given with its conserved first and last residue. The D gene is left open where the match is weak. The listing skips clone size in some rows; elsewhere it reads once, few, many or a size class.

j_gene | abundance | d_gene | v_gene | CDR3aa | CDR3nt
TRBJ2-3 | . | TRBD2 | TRBV9 | CASSVRGGRTDTQYF | TGTGCCAGCAGCGTCCGGGGCGGGAGGACAGATACGCAGTATTTT
TRBJ2-7 | . | . | TRBV18 | CASSPRNGDEQYF | TGTGCCAGCTCACCGCGGAACGGTGACGAGCAGTACTTC
TRBJ2-7 | once | TRBD1 | TRBV5-1 | CASSRQGDSYEQYF | TGCGCCAGCAGCCGCCAGGGGGACTCCTACGAGCAGTACTTC
TRBJ2-1 | . | . | TRBV4-3 | CASSQQGGYNEQFF | TGCGCCAGCAGCCAACAAGGTGGATACAATGAGCAGTTCTTC
TRBJ2-1 | few | . | TRBV9 | CASSGFTGSYNEQFF | TGTGCCAGCAGCGGATTTACAGGGTCCTACAATGAGCAGTTCTTC
TRBJ2-3 | few | TRBD2 | TRBV18 | CASSPLAGGPDTQYF | TGTGCCAGCTCACCACTGGCGGGGGGACCAGATACGCAGTATTTT
TRBJ2-2 | . | TRBD1 | TRBV11-2 | CASSLLSPGQGYTGELFF | TGTGCCAGCAGCCTCCTTTCACCGGGACAGGGGTACACCGGGGAGCTGTTTTTT
TRBJ1-4 | . | . | TRBV25-1 | CASSEEGRANEKLFF | TGTGCCAGCAGTGAGGAGGGCAGGGCTAATGAAAAACTGTTTTTT
TRBJ2-3 | . | TRBD2 | TRBV6-1 | CASSALGLAGRADTQYF | TGTGCCAGCAGTGCCCTCGGACTAGCGGGAAGGGCAGATACGCAGTATTTT
TRBJ2-5 | . | . | TRBV29-1 | CSVLKQETQYF | TGCAGCGTTTTAAAGCAAGAGACCCAGTACTTC
TRBJ1-1 | few | . | TRBV10-3 | CAISGSSGVTTEAFF | TGTGCCATCAGTGGTTCCTCAGGGGTGACCACTGAAGCTTTCTTT
TRBJ2-1 | . | TRBD1 | TRBV2 | CASIRDRAGNEQFF | TGTGCCAGCATCCGGGACAGGGCGGGCAATGAGCAGTTCTTC
TRBJ2-3 | . | TRBD2 | TRBV5-1 | CASSLGWTSGGDTQYF | TGCGCCAGCAGCTTGGGTTGGACTAGCGGGGGGGATACGCAGTATTTT
TRBJ1-2 | . | . | TRBV11-3 | CASSQRGIYGYTF | TGTGCCAGCAGCCAACGGGGGATCTATGGCTACACCTTC
TRBJ2-1 | . | TRBD2 | TRBV7-2 | CASSLAGGLEEQFF | TGTGCCAGCAGCTTGGCGGGAGGGCTAGAGGAGCAGTTCTTC
TRBJ1-3 | . | . | TRBV6-1 | CASSESMGGLGSGNTIYF | TGTGCCAGCAGTGAATCGATGGGCGGGTTGGGCTCTGGAAACACCATATATTTT
TRBJ1-2 | . | TRBD1 | TRBV19 | CASRDQGTGGGYGYTF | TGTGCCAGTAGGGACCAAGGGACAGGGGGCGGTTATGGCTACACCTTC
TRBJ2-1 | . | . | TRBV11-3 | CASSAEEAGSGQQFF | TGTGCCAGCAGCGCAGAGGAGGCAGGGTCAGGTCAGCAGTTCTTC
TRBJ2-1 | few | TRBD2 | TRBV9 | CASSVLLAGVEQFF | TGTGCCAGCAGCGTTTTACTAGCGGGAGTGGAGCAGTTCTTC
TRBJ1-2 | . | . | TRBV6-1 | CASSPRGFPNYGYTF | TGTGCCAGCAGTCCACGGGGCTTCCCTAACTATGGCTACACCTTC
TRBJ1-1 | . | . | TRBV27 | CASRLAQGWEAFF | TGTGCCAGCAGGCTTGCGCAGGGTTGGGAAGCTTTCTTT
TRBJ1-2 | . | . | TRBV18 | CASPKDRQDFRGYTF | TGTGCCAGCCCGAAGGACCGACAGGACTTCCGTGGCTACACCTTC
TRBJ2-5 | once | TRBD2 | TRBV2 | CASSFGGGNQETQYF | TGTGCCAGCTCCTTCGGCGGGGGGAATCAAGAGACCCAGTACTTC
TRBJ2-7 | . | TRBD2 | TRBV10-3 | CAISEERGASYEQYF | TGTGCCATCAGTGAAGAGCGGGGGGCCAGCTACGAGCAGTACTTC
TRBJ2-7 | . | . | TRBV5-1 | CASSSDGVYEQYF | TGCGCCAGCAGCTCGGACGGAGTCTACGAGCAGTACTTC
TRBJ2-5 | . | . | TRBV10-3 | CAISDEGETQYF | TGTGCCATCAGTGACGAGGGGGAGACCCAGTACTTC
TRBJ1-1 | . | TRBD1 | TRBV5-6 | CASSLPQGAEAFF | TGTGCCAGCAGCTTGCCACAGGGGGCTGAAGCTTTCTTT
TRBJ2-6 | . | TRBD1 | TRBV10-3 | CAISGGTGRPLSGANVLTF | TGTGCCATCAGTGGAGGGACAGGGAGACCTTTATCTGGGGCCAACGTCCTGACTTTC
TRBJ1-4 | . | . | TRBV9 | CASSVDGGNNEKLFF | TGTGCCAGCAGCGTAGACGGAGGTAATAATGAAAAACTGTTTTTT
TRBJ2-3 | . | . | TRBV4-1 | CASSQVAGLNTDTQYF | TGCGCCAGCAGCCAAGTTGCGGGCCTAAACACAGATACGCAGTATTTT
TRBJ2-1 | . | TRBD2 | TRBV27 | CASRRAGTSYNEQFF | TGTGCCAGCAGACGAGCGGGGACCTCCTACAATGAGCAGTTCTTC
TRBJ1-6 | . | TRBD1 | TRBV6-1 | CASGRQGGSPLHF | TGTGCCAGCGGAAGACAGGGGGGTTCACCCCTCCACTTT
TRBJ2-1 | . | TRBD2 | TRBV6-5 | CASSYERGNHEQFF | TGTGCCAGCAGTTACGAGCGGGGGAACCATGAGCAGTTCTTC
TRBJ2-5 | . | . | TRBV5-6 | CASQQEETQYF | TGTGCCAGCCAACAAGAAGAGACCCAGTACTTC
TRBJ2-1 | few | . | TRBV6-5 | CASSLEGSSYNEQFF | TGTGCCAGCAGTTTGGAGGGAAGCTCCTACAATGAGCAGTTCTTC
TRBJ2-2 | . | . | TRBV6-6 | CASSRFMVTGELFF | TGTGCCAGCAGTCGCTTTATGGTTACCGGGGAGCTGTTTTTT
TRBJ1-5 | . | . | TRBV7-9 | CASSFGSPTTNQPQHF | TGTGCCAGCAGCTTCGGATCCCCCACTACCAATCAGCCCCAGCATTTT